This TCR beta chain was sequenced during a study of cytomegalovirus exposure and HLA in healthy donors. The study ran its PCR with 60 Vbeta and 13 Jbeta primers. Repertoires were generated with immunoSEQ multiplex PCR, while TCRdb's copy carries only in-frame clones and drops some. Seen here are 210,000 or so clones, around 85% observed once, and the top ten hold 1% to 1.5%. The length of the CDR3 is 18 residues. V was clipped by 0 bases and J by 4 bases; unmatched bases: 10. The germline CDR1 and CDR2 sequences are SGHTS and YDEGEE. The sample comprised PBMCs. V usage is TRBV5-8 and J usage is TRBJ2-5; the match to TRBD2 covers 12 bases. This TCR was recovered from a human donor in good health. In DNA, the CDR3 is TGTGCCAGCAGCTTGGCGGCTAGCGGGAGGGCGTATCTAGAGACCCAGTACTTC. Protein product: CASSLAASGRAYLETQYF.